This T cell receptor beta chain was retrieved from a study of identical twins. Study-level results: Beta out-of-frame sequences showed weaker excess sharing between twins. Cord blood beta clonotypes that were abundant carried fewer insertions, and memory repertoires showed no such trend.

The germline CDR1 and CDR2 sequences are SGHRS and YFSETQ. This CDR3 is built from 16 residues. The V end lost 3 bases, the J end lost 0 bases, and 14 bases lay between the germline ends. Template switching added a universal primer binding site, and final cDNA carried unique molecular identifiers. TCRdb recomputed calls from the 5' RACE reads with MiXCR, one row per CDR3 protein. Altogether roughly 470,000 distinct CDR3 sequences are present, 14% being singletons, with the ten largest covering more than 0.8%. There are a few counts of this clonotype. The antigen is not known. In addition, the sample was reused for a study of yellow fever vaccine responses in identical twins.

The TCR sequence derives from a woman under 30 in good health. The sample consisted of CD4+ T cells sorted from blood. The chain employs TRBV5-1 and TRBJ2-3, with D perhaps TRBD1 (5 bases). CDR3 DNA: TGCGCCAGCAGCTGGTCAAGGGGTATTAGCACAGATACGCAGTATTTT. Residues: CASSWSRGISTDTQYF.